A single sample is the source of the 10 T cell receptor beta chains below, sequenced in a study of blood T cells in healthy people across ages. Using a J-beta primer mix together with a sample-barcoded 5' primer, a second PCR was run for roughly 7 to 11 cycles. TCRdb reanalysed the 5' RACE reads using MiXCR and keeps one entry per CDR3 protein. The repertoire holds around 800,000 distinct CDR3 sequences, about half seen once, with about a sixth in the top ten. Sample: blood. The receptors come from an elderly man in good health.

This clonotype was seen a few times. The J gene is TRBJ2-5, the V gene TRBV12-3 or TRBV12-4; 8 positions match TRBD2. The CDR3 covers 14 residues. V shed 8 bases, J shed 1 base, and the junction held 6 bases outside the gene matches. The CDR3 nucleotides read TGTGCCAGCCAATTAGCGGGATTCCAAGAGACCCAGTACTTC. The encoded protein is CASQLAGFQETQYF.

The genes are TRBV20-1 and TRBJ2-1; 14 nucleotides line up with TRBD2. The V segment lost 6 bases and the J segment 7 bases; nucleotides outside the gene matches: 14. The germline V gene encodes CDR1 DFQATT and CDR2 SNEGSKA (reference sequence). The CDR3 contains 17 residues. CDR3 sequence (DNA): TGCAGTGCCGGCCGGACTAGCGGGGGGCACGTCGTTAATGAGCAGTTCTTC. Residues: CSAGRTSGGHVVNEQFF.

This clonotype was observed a few times. The chain combines TRBV18 with TRBJ2-1; no clear D. The CDR3 runs to 16 residues. V lost 3 bases, J lost 0 bases, and 12 bases lay in between. Germline V gene lookup returns CDR1 KGHSH and CDR2 LQKENI. The chain's CDR3 is CASSPLAPSSYNEQFF. CDR3 bases: TGTGCCAGCTCACCCCTGGCGCCGAGCTCCTACAATGAGCAGTTCTTC.

The rearrangement uses TRBV12-3 or TRBV12-4 and TRBJ1-2; D is undetermined. The CDR3 sequence is 12 residues long. V was cut by 3 bases and J by 4 bases, with 6 bases left in between. CDR3 in DNA: TGTGCCAGCAGTTTTCGGGGCTATGGCTACACCTTC. It specifies CASSFRGYGYTF.

The chain recombines TRBV11-1 with TRBJ2-3; D gene uncertain. V dropped 3 bases and J dropped 2 bases, with 9 bases sitting between them. The CDR3 spans 14 residues. The germline gives CDR1 SGHAT, CDR2 FQDESV (reference sequence). The CDR3 DNA follows: TGTGCCAGCAGCTTTGTTTTTCTCACAGATACGCAGTATTTT. It encodes CASSFVFLTDTQYF.

This clonotype was observed once. The rearrangement joins TRBV7-3 to TRBJ2-1, with D unclear. V dropped 4 bases and J dropped 5 bases, with 9 bases sitting between them. Germline V gene lookup returns CDR1 SGHTA and CDR2 FQGTGA. CDR3 length: 13 amino acids. In DNA, the CDR3 is TGTGCCAGCAGCTGCTCTTATAACAATGAGCAGTTCTTC. Amino acid sequence: CASSCSYNNEQFF. Drawing the rest from reference TRBV7-3 and TRBJ2-1, the complete variable domain is GAGVSQTPSNKVTEKGKYVELRCDPISGHTALYWYRQSLGQGPEFLIYFQGTGAADDSGLPNDRFFAVRPEGSVSTLKIQRTERGDSAVYLCASSCSYNNEQFFGPGTRLTVL.

The V gene is TRBV7-2, the J gene TRBJ1-2; 7 bases align to TRBD1. V was pared by 5 bases and J by 6 bases, with 6 bases of the junction left unmatched. Looked up from germline, CDR1 is SGHTA and CDR2 is FQGNSA. CDR3 length equals 13 residues. As DNA, the CDR3 is TGTGCCAGCAGCGTAAACAGGGGAAATGGCTACACCTTC. As protein: CASSVNRGNGYTF.

In nucleotides, the CDR3 is TGTGCCAGCAAAGGGGAAGGGGGCGAGCAGTACTTC. It yields the protein CASKGEGGEQYF. The rearrangement uses TRBV2 and TRBJ2-7; TRBD1 might be the D (6 bases). In germline, CDR1 is SNHLY, CDR2 FYNNEI. The CDR3 is 12 residues long. Deletions cut 7 bases from V and 6 bases from J, with 13 bases between.

CDR3 sequence (DNA): TGTGCCAGCAGTGAATATGGACTAGAGTCCAATGAGCAGTTCTTC. It translates to CASSEYGLESNEQFF. J is TRBJ2-1 and V is TRBV6-1; 7 bases map to TRBD2. V gave up 2 bases and J gave up 6 bases; unmatched junction bases: 7. Per germline, CDR1 MNHNS and CDR2 SASEGT. The CDR3 is 15 amino acids.

This rearrangement joins TRBV6-5 to TRBJ1-2; TRBD1 matches 7 bases. V lost 6 bases, J lost 3 bases, and 4 bases stayed unmatched. The CDR3 is made up of 13 amino acids. Germline loops: CDR1 MNHEY, CDR2 SVGAGI. The DNA of the CDR3 is TGTGCCAGCAGGCCCGGGACAGACTATGGCTACACCTTC. Its protein product is CASRPGTDYGYTF.